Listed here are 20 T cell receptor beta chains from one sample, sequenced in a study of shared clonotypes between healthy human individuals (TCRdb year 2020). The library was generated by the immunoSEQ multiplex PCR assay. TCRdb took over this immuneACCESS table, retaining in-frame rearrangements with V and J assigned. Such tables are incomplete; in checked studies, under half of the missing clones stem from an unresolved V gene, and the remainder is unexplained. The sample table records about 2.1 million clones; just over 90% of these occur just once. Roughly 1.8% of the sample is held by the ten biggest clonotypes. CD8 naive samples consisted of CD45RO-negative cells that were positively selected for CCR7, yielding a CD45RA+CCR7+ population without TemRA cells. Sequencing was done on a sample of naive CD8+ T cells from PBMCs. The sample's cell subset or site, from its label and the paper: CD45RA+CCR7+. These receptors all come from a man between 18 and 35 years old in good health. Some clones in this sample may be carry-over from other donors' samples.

The CDR3 sequence: CASSHSGWVHEQYF. The CDR3 nucleotides are TGTGCCAGCAGCCACTCAGGGTGGGTCCACGAGCAGTACTTC. V gene TRBV14 combines with J gene TRBJ2-7, with TRBD1 as a possible D gene (5 bases). Trimming shortened V by 3 bases and J by 5 bases, and 14 bases separated the two germline ends. The CDR3 has 14 residues. Germline assignment: CDR1 SGHDN and CDR2 FVKESK.

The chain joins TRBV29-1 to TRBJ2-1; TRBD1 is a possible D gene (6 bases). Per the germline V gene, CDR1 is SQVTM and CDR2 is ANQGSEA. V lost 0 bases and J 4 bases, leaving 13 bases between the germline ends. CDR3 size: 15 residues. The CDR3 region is CSVEEDSLIYNEQFF. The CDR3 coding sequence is TGCAGCGTTGAAGAGGACAGTCTTATTTACAATGAGCAGTTCTTC.

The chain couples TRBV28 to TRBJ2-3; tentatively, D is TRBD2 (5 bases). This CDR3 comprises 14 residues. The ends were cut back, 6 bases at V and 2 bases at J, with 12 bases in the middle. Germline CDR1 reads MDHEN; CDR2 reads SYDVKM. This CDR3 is CASSLRDFTDTQYF. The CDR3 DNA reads TGTGCCAGCAGCCTCCGGGATTTCACAGATACGCAGTATTTT.

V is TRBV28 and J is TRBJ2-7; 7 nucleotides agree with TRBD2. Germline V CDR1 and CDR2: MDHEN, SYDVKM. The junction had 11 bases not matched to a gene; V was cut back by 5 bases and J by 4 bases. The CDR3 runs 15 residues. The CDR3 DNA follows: TGTGCCAGCAGTCCGGATTCGGGAGGCGGGTACGAGCAGTACTTC. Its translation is CASSPDSGGGYEQYF.

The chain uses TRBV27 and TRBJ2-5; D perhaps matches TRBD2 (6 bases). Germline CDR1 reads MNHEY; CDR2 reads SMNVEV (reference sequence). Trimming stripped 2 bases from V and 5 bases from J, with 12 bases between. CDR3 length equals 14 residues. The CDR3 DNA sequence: TGTGCCAGCAGTTTAAGGGGACTCGAGGAGACCCAGTACTTC. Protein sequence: CASSLRGLEETQYF.

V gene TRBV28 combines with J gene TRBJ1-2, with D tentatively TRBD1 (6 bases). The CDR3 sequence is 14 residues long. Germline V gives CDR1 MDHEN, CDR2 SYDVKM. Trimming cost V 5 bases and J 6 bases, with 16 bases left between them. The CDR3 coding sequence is TGTGCCAGCAGTAGGGAACAGGGTCTGGATGGCTACACCTTC. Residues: CASSREQGLDGYTF.

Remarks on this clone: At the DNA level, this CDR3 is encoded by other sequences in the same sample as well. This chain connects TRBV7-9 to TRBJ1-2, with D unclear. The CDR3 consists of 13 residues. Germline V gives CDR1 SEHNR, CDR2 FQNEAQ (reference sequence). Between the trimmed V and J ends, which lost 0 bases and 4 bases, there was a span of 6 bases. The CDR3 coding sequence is TGTGCCAGCAGCTTAGCGGGGTTCTATGGCTACACCTTC. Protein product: CASSLAGFYGYTF.

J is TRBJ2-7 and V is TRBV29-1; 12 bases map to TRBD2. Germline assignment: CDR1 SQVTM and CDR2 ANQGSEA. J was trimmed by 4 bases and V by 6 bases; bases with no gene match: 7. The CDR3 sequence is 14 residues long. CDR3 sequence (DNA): TGCAGCGTCAGACTAGCGGGAGATAGGTACGAGCAGTACTTC. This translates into CSVRLAGDRYEQYF.

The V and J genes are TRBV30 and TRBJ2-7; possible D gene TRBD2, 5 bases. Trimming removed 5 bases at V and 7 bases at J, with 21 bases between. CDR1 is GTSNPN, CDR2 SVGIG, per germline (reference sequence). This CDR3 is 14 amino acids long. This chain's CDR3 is CAWVNPTDSGEQYF. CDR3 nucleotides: TGTGCCTGGGTTAACCCCACCGACTCGGGAGAGCAGTACTTC.

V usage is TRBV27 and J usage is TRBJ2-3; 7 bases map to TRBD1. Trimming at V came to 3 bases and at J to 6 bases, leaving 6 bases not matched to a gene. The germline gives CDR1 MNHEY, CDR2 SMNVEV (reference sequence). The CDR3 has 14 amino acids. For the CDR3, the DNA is TGTGCCAGCAGTTTCGTAGGGGGCGAGGATACGCAGTATTTT. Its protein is CASSFVGGEDTQYF.

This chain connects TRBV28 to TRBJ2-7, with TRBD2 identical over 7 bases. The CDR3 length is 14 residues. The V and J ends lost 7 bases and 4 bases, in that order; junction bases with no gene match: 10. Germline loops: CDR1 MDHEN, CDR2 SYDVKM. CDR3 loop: CASTPRNGRYEQYF. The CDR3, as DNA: TGTGCCAGCACCCCCCGTAACGGGAGGTACGAGCAGTACTTC.

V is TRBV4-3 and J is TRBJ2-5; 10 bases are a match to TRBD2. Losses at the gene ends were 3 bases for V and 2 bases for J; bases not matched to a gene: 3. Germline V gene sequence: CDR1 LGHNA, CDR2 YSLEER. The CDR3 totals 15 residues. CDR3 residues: CASSHGTSAQETQYF. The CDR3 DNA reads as TGCGCCAGCAGCCATGGGACTAGCGCTCAAGAGACCCAGTACTTC.

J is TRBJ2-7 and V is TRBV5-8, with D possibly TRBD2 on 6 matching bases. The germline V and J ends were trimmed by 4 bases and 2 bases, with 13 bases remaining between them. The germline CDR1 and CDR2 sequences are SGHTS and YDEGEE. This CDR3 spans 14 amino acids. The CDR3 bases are TGTGCCAGCAGCGTCCTAGCGCGAGCCTACGAGCAGTACTTC. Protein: CASSVLARAYEQYF.

DNA of the CDR3: TGTGCCAGCAGTTGGGATGGAGGGGCAGGCTACAATGAGCAGTTCTTC. Protein product: CASSWDGGAGYNEQFF. This sequence joins TRBV6-5 and TRBJ2-1, with a possible D match to TRBD2 (6 bases). The CDR3 has 16 amino acids. The V end lost 4 bases, the J end lost 3 bases, and 16 bases lay between the germline ends. Germline CDR1 MNHEY, CDR2 SVGAGI.

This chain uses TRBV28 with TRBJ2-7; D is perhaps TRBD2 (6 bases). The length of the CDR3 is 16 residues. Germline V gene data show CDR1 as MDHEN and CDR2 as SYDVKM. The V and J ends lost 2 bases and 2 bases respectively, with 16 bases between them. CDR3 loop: CASSLSAEGPPYEQYF. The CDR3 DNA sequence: TGTGCCAGCAGTTTAAGCGCGGAGGGGCCGCCCTACGAGCAGTACTTC.

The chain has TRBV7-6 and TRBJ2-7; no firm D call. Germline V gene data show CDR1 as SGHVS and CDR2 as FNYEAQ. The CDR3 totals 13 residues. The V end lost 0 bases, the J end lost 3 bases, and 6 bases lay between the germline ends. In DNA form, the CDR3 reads TGTGCCAGCAGCTTAGCTTTTCGCTACGAGCAGTACTTC. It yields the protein CASSLAFRYEQYF.

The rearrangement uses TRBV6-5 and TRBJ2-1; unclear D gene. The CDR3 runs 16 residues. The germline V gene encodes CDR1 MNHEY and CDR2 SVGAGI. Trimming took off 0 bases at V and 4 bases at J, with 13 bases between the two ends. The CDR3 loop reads CASSYSIGQEYNEQFF. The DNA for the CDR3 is TGTGCCAGCAGTTACTCGATCGGGCAGGAGTACAATGAGCAGTTCTTC.

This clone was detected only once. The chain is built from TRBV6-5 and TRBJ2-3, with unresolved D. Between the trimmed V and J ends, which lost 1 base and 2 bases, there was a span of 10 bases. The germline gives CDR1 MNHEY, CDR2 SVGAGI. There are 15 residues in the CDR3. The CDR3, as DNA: TGTGCCAGCAGTTACTTTAGGGATAACACAGATACGCAGTATTTT. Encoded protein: CASSYFRDNTDTQYF.

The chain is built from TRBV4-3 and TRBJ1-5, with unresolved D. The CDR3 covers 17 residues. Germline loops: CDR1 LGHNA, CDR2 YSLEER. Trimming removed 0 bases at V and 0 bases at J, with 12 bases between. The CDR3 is CASSQELRYHSNQPQHF. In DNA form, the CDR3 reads TGCGCCAGCAGCCAAGAGTTGCGGTACCATAGCAATCAGCCCCAGCATTTT.

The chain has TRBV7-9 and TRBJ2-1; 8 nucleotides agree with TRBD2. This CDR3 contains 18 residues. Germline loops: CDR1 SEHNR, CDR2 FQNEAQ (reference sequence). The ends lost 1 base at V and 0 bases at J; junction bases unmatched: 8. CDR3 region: CASSLERSAGGSYNEQFF. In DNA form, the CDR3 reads TGTGCCAGCAGCTTAGAACGGTCGGCGGGAGGCTCCTACAATGAGCAGTTCTTC.